These T cell receptor beta chains were read from a single sample in a study of human T cells and chemical hapten exposure. TCRdb re-derived calls from the RACE reads in MiXCR, one entry per CDR3 protein. This table has 35,000 to 50,000 distinct CDR3 sequences, roughly 10% appearing once. This specimen was whole blood, taken in connection with sensitization to the hapten diphenylcyclopropenone (DPC). The receptors originated from a woman aged 25-40 years with alopecia areata. Some clones in this sample may be carry-over from other donors' samples. CDR3s include the opening cysteine and the closing phenylalanine or tryptophan. D genes are given only for firm matches. Clone size is shown for a subset of rows, as once, few, many or a class of expanded clone.

D | J | size | V | CDR3 | DNA
NA | TRBJ2-1 | medium-sized | TRBV29-1 | CSVEPTKEQFF | TGCAGCGTTGAACCCACCAAGGAGCAGTTCTTC
TRBD1 | TRBJ1-4 | NA | TRBV6-5 | CASRQGSAQGAINEKLFF | TGTGCCAGCCGACAAGGTTCAGCGCAGGGGGCTATTAATGAAAAACTGTTTTTT
TRBD1 | TRBJ2-7 | many | TRBV18 | CASSPRQGASYEQYF | TGTGCCAGCTCACCCCGACAGGGGGCTTCCTACGAGCAGTACTTC
NA | TRBJ2-4 | NA | TRBV28 | CASKGRGRTGKDGIQYF | TGTGCCAGCAAAGGTCGGGGGAGGACAGGAAAAGATGGCATTCAGTACTTC
NA | TRBJ2-5 | many | TRBV7-7 | CASSPRGQTQYF | TGTGCTAGCAGCCCCCGGGGCCAGACCCAGTACTTC
NA | TRBJ2-3 | NA | TRBV4-3 | CASSRRSPPGQLYF | TGCGCCAGCAGCCGTCGTAGCCCTCCCGGGCAGTTGTATTTT
NA | TRBJ1-2 | NA | TRBV25-1 | CASGGQKDGYTF | TGTGCCAGCGGGGGGCAAAAAGATGGCTACACCTTC
TRBD1 | TRBJ1-5 | many | TRBV7-8 | CASSSPGTGSQPQHF | TGTGCCAGCAGCTCTCCAGGGACAGGAAGTCAGCCCCAGCATTTT
NA | TRBJ2-3 | many | TRBV11-2 | CASSDRTTTDTQYF | TGTGCCAGCAGCGACAGGACTACCACAGATACGCAGTATTTT
NA | TRBJ1-5 | NA | TRBV12-3/TRBV12-4 | CASSREARGGQPQHF | TGTGCCAGCAGCCGTGAGGCCAGGGGCGGCCAGCCCCAGCATTTT
NA | TRBJ1-5 | many | TRBV28 | CASSFRHLVTQHF | TGTGCCAGCAGTTTTAGACACCTGGTTACCCAGCATTTT
TRBD1 | TRBJ1-4 | NA | TRBV30 | CALKPGQSEKLFF | TGTGCCTTAAAACCGGGACAGTCAGAAAAACTGTTTTTT
NA | TRBJ2-1 | NA | TRBV19 | CASSISGNNEQFF | TGTGCCAGTAGTATATCTGGGAACAATGAGCAGTTCTTC
NA | TRBJ2-5 | NA | TRBV20-1 | CSASPSQETQYF | TGCAGTGCTAGTCCCTCACAAGAGACCCAGTACTTC
NA | TRBJ1-2 | many | TRBV5-4 | CASSSSGPPRANYGYTF | TGTGCCAGCAGCTCCTCCGGGCCCCCGAGGGCTAACTATGGCTACACCTTC
NA | TRBJ2-5 | NA | TRBV7-8 | CASSLRDSGGTQYF | TGTGCCAGCAGCTTAAGAGACAGTGGTGGGACCCAGTACTTC
NA | TRBJ1-2 | many | TRBV6-2/TRBV6-3 | CASSYHKGFNYGYTF | TGTGCCAGCAGTTACCATAAGGGGTTCAACTATGGCTACACCTTC
NA | TRBJ2-7 | NA | TRBV5-1 | CASSWAGSSPYEQYF | TGCGCCAGCAGCTGGGCAGGGAGTTCACCCTACGAGCAGTACTTC
TRBD1 | TRBJ2-5 | many | TRBV12-3/TRBV12-4 | CASSLRQGNQETQYF | TGTGCCAGCAGTTTAAGACAGGGGAACCAAGAGACCCAGTACTTC
NA | TRBJ2-7 | many | TRBV3-1 | CASSQDWRGLSYEQYF | TGTGCCAGCAGCCAAGATTGGCGGGGGCTCTCCTACGAGCAGTACTTC
NA | TRBJ1-2 | NA | TRBV28 | CARFRPPLNGYTF | TGTGCCAGATTTAGACCCCCCCTTAATGGCTACACCTTC
NA | TRBJ1-3 | many | TRBV10-3 | CAISESEVGNTIYF | TGTGCCATCAGTGAGTCCGAAGTAGGAAACACCATATATTTT
NA | TRBJ2-3 | few | TRBV7-6 | CASSLQHLSTDTQYF | TGTGCCAGCAGCTTACAGCATCTTAGCACAGATACGCAGTATTTT
TRBD2 | TRBJ2-7 | many | TRBV5-5 | CASSRTSGGFAYEQYF | TGTGCCAGCAGCCGGACTAGCGGGGGGTTTGCCTACGAGCAGTACTTC
NA | TRBJ1-5 | many | TRBV28 | CASRHGTPDYSNQPQHF | TGTGCCAGCAGGCACGGGACCCCCGATTATAGCAATCAGCCCCAGCATTTT
TRBD1 | TRBJ1-1 | many | TRBV7-6 | CASSFDGTGRTEAFF | TGTGCCAGCAGCTTTGATGGGACAGGTCGGACTGAAGCTTTCTTT
TRBD2 | TRBJ2-3 | few | TRBV27 | CASRATRGLAGYF | TGTGCCAGTAGAGCTACAAGGGGACTAGCGGGGTATTTT
NA | TRBJ2-1 | few | TRBV7-6 | CASSPQFSSYNEQFF | TGTGCCAGCAGCCCCCAGTTTAGCTCCTACAATGAGCAGTTCTTC
NA | TRBJ2-7 | many | TRBV5-1 | CASSLEAAGALVF | TGCGCCAGCAGCTTGGAGGCTGCAGGGGCCCTTGTCTTC
NA | TRBJ1-4 | many | TRBV4-3 | CASSQETGRNNEKLFF | TGCGCCAGCAGCCAAGAGACTGGGCGAAACAATGAAAAACTGTTTTTT
NA | TRBJ2-1 | NA | TRBV19 | CASSKPSTYEQFF | TGTGCCAGTAGTAAACCTAGCACGTATGAGCAGTTCTTC
TRBD2 | TRBJ2-3 | few | TRBV7-8 | CASSLEGTSGSTQYF | TGTGCCAGCAGCTTAGAGGGGACTAGCGGGAGTACGCAGTATTTT
NA | TRBJ2-3 | NA | TRBV6-1 | CASSETILAVGDTQYF | TGTGCCAGCAGTGAAACGATTCTAGCCGTAGGGGATACGCAGTATTTT
TRBD2 | TRBJ2-1 | NA | TRBV7-9 | CASSLGTSVNNEQFF | TGTGCCAGCAGCTTGGGGACTAGCGTGAACAATGAGCAGTTCTTC
NA | TRBJ1-2 | many | TRBV4-3 | CASSQNIGVRGVGYTF | TGCGCCAGCAGCCAAAACATCGGCGTCAGGGGCGTGGGCTACACCTTC
TRBD1 | TRBJ1-5 | few | TRBV28 | CASSLAGGGQPQHF | TGTGCCAGCAGTTTGGCAGGGGGCGGACAGCCCCAGCATTTT
TRBD1 | TRBJ1-1 | NA | TRBV28 | CASNVGQGNTEAFF | TGTGCCAGCAATGTCGGACAGGGAAACACTGAAGCTTTCTTT
NA | TRBJ1-2 | few | TRBV29-1 | CSVQGPSYGYTF | TGCAGCGTCCAGGGGCCGTCGTATGGCTACACCTTC
TRBD1 | TRBJ2-5 | many | TRBV9 | CASSPNRGIQETQYF | TGTGCCAGCAGCCCCAACAGGGGGATACAAGAGACCCAGTACTTC
NA | TRBJ1-5 | few | TRBV19 | CASSRYGASNQPQHF | TGTGCCAGTAGTCGATATGGGGCTAGCAATCAGCCCCAGCATTTT
NA | TRBJ1-5 | many | TRBV20-1 | CSASGASGVDQPQHF | TGCAGTGCTAGCGGGGCAAGTGGGGTAGATCAGCCCCAGCATTTT
NA | TRBJ2-7 | NA | TRBV10-3 | CATRFEEAYEQYF | TGTGCCACGAGGTTTGAGGAGGCCTACGAGCAGTACTTC
NA | TRBJ1-1 | many | TRBV10-3 | CAISESEGVGTEAFF | TGTGCCATCAGTGAGTCTGAGGGGGTAGGCACTGAAGCTTTCTTT
TRBD1 | TRBJ2-5 | few | TRBV27 | CASGPYQGAGETQYF | TGTGCCAGCGGACCCTATCAGGGGGCGGGAGAGACCCAGTACTTC
NA | TRBJ1-1 | many | TRBV19 | CASSMVGNTEAFF | TGTGCCAGTAGTATGGTAGGAAACACTGAAGCTTTCTTT
TRBD1 | TRBJ2-3 | many | TRBV6-6 | CASSYAQGTTDTQYF | TGTGCCAGCAGTTACGCACAGGGGACGACAGATACGCAGTATTTT
NA | TRBJ1-2 | many | TRBV20-1 | CSARGYGYTF | TGCAGTGCTAGGGGATATGGCTACACCTTC
TRBD1 | TRBJ2-7 | many | TRBV19 | CASSIAGTGRIEQYF | TGTGCCAGTAGTATAGCAGGGACAGGGAGGATCGAGCAGTACTTC
TRBD2 | TRBJ2-3 | few | TRBV4-3 | CASSHGLAGASATQYF | TGCGCCAGCAGCCACGGACTAGCGGGGGCCTCTGCTACGCAGTATTTT
NA | TRBJ1-1 | few | TRBV7-9 | CASSQLNTEAFF | TGTGCCAGCAGCCAGTTGAACACTGAAGCTTTCTTT
TRBD1 | TRBJ2-2 | many | TRBV20-1 | CSARDRTGRRPNTGELFF | TGCAGTGCTAGAGATAGGACAGGGCGGAGGCCGAACACCGGGGAGCTGTTTTTT
TRBD1 | TRBJ1-2 | NA | TRBV28 | CASRPGDREDGYTF | TGTGCCAGCAGACCCGGAGACAGGGAGGATGGCTACACCTTC
NA | TRBJ1-6 | many | TRBV19 | CASIESRGSNSPLHF | TGTGCCAGTATCGAGTCCAGGGGAAGTAATTCACCCCTCCACTTT
NA | TRBJ1-1 | few | TRBV6-5 | CASSYSSTEAFF | TGTGCCAGCAGTTACTCTTCCACTGAAGCTTTCTTT
TRBD2 | TRBJ2-3 | NA | TRBV9 | CASSALTSGGTDTQYF | TGTGCCAGCAGCGCCCTGACTAGCGGGGGCACAGATACGCAGTATTTT
TRBD2 | TRBJ2-7 | NA | TRBV7-6 | CASSLGTSGAQSEQYF | TGTGCCAGCAGCTTAGGGACTAGCGGAGCCCAGTCCGAGCAGTACTTC
TRBD1 | TRBJ2-1 | many | TRBV18 | CASGQGDEQFF | TGTGCCTCGGGACAGGGGGATGAGCAGTTCTTC